These 8 T cell receptor beta chains came from one sample sequenced in a study of beta chain features in type 1 diabetes. Study-level results: When Type 1 diabetes patients were examined, their TCRB CDR3s proved moderately but significantly shorter in all four CD4+ subsets.

Of the isolated RNA, all was reverse transcribed, and so the sequenced material was expressed TCRB transcripts. Clones were sequenced by immunoSEQ multiplex PCR, and TCRdb holds only the in-frame ones, with some missing. The repertoire holds some 330,000 clones, with around 12% as singletons. These receptors lack a known antigen. The sample comprised naive CD4+ T cells from blood. The origin of the receptors is a young woman with type 1 diabetes.

The J gene is TRBJ2-1, the V gene TRBV7-6; weak D call: TRBD2 (6 bases). The CDR3 has 16 amino acids. Looked up from germline, CDR1 is SGHVS and CDR2 is FNYEAQ. Between the trimmed V and J ends, which lost 3 bases and 0 bases, there was a span of 12 bases. The CDR3 region is CASSLESGPSYNEQFF. DNA of the CDR3: TGTGCCAGCAGCTTGGAGAGCGGGCCCTCCTACAATGAGCAGTTCTTC.

The V and J genes are TRBV2 and TRBJ1-1, with D perhaps matching TRBD1 (6 bases). The CDR3 is made up of 11 amino acids. Trimming cost V 5 bases and J 10 bases, with 11 bases left between them. CDR1 is SNHLY and CDR2 is FYNNEI in the germline V gene. Here the CDR3 reads CASSTTGTAFF. CDR3 DNA: TGTGCCAGCAGTACTACAGGGACAGCTTTCTTT.

This clone was picked up a small number of times. The chain uses TRBV18 and TRBJ1-1; TRBD1 is a possible D gene (6 bases). Trimming removed 8 bases at V and 3 bases at J, with 13 bases between. There are 13 residues in the CDR3. Germline lookup yields CDR1 KGHSH and CDR2 LQKENI. The CDR3 region has the DNA TGTGCCAGCACAAGGGACACCCACACTGAAGCTTTCTTT. This translates into CASTRDTHTEAFF. The entire variable domain, with the rest obtained from reference TRBV18 and TRBJ1-1, is as follows: NAGVMQNPRHLVRRRGQEARLRCSPMKGHSHVYWYRQLPEEGLKFMVYLQKENIIDESGMPKERFSAEFPKEGPSILRIQQVVRGDSAAYFCASTRDTHTEAFFGQGTRLTVV.

The sample holds a few counts of this clone. The chain couples TRBV16 to TRBJ2-7, with D possibly being TRBD1 (5 bases). With 4 bases removed from V and 3 bases from J, the gap between germline ends came to 7 bases. CDR3 length: 12 amino acids. CDR1 and CDR2 (germline): KGHSY, FQNENV. The CDR3 sequence: CASSPDSYEQYF. The CDR3 DNA is TGTGCCAGCAGCCCCGACAGCTACGAGCAGTACTTC.

The gene calls are TRBV19 and TRBJ2-4, with a weak D call TRBD2 (6 bases). Trimming removed 5 bases at V and 9 bases at J, with 14 bases between. The CDR3 has 13 amino acids. The germline V gene encodes CDR1 LNHDA and CDR2 SQIVND (reference sequence). The CDR3 protein is CASSLRFSGIQYF. CDR3 sequence (DNA): TGTGCCAGTAGTTTACGTTTTAGCGGCATTCAGTACTTC.

The rearrangement joins TRBV30 to TRBJ2-5, with D possibly being TRBD1 (6 bases). From germline, CDR1 is GTSNPN and CDR2 SVGIG (reference sequence). The CDR3 runs to 13 residues. V dropped 7 bases and J dropped 5 bases, with 17 bases sitting between them. The CDR3 region is CASNYGGVETQYF. Here the CDR3 DNA reads TGTGCCTCGAACTATGGGGGCGTCGAGACCCAGTACTTC.

This clone was detected a few times. CDR3 nucleotides: TGTGCCAGCAGCCAGCGGGGGCCGACCTACGAGCAGTACTTC. Its protein is CASSQRGPTYEQYF. This chain links TRBV5-6 with TRBJ2-7, with 8 positions matching TRBD2. The CDR3 sequence is 14 residues long. Germline assignment: CDR1 SGHDT and CDR2 YYEEEE. Trimming removed 4 bases from V and 2 bases from J; junction bases left unmatched: 5.

The gene calls are TRBV28 and TRBJ2-1; tentative D call: TRBD2 (5 bases). The V gene's germline CDR1 is MDHEN and CDR2 SYDVKM. The CDR3 is 13 amino acids. The chain's CDR3 is CGSTRSTYNEQFF. The CDR3 bases are TGTGGGAGTACTAGGTCCACCTACAATGAGCAGTTCTTC.